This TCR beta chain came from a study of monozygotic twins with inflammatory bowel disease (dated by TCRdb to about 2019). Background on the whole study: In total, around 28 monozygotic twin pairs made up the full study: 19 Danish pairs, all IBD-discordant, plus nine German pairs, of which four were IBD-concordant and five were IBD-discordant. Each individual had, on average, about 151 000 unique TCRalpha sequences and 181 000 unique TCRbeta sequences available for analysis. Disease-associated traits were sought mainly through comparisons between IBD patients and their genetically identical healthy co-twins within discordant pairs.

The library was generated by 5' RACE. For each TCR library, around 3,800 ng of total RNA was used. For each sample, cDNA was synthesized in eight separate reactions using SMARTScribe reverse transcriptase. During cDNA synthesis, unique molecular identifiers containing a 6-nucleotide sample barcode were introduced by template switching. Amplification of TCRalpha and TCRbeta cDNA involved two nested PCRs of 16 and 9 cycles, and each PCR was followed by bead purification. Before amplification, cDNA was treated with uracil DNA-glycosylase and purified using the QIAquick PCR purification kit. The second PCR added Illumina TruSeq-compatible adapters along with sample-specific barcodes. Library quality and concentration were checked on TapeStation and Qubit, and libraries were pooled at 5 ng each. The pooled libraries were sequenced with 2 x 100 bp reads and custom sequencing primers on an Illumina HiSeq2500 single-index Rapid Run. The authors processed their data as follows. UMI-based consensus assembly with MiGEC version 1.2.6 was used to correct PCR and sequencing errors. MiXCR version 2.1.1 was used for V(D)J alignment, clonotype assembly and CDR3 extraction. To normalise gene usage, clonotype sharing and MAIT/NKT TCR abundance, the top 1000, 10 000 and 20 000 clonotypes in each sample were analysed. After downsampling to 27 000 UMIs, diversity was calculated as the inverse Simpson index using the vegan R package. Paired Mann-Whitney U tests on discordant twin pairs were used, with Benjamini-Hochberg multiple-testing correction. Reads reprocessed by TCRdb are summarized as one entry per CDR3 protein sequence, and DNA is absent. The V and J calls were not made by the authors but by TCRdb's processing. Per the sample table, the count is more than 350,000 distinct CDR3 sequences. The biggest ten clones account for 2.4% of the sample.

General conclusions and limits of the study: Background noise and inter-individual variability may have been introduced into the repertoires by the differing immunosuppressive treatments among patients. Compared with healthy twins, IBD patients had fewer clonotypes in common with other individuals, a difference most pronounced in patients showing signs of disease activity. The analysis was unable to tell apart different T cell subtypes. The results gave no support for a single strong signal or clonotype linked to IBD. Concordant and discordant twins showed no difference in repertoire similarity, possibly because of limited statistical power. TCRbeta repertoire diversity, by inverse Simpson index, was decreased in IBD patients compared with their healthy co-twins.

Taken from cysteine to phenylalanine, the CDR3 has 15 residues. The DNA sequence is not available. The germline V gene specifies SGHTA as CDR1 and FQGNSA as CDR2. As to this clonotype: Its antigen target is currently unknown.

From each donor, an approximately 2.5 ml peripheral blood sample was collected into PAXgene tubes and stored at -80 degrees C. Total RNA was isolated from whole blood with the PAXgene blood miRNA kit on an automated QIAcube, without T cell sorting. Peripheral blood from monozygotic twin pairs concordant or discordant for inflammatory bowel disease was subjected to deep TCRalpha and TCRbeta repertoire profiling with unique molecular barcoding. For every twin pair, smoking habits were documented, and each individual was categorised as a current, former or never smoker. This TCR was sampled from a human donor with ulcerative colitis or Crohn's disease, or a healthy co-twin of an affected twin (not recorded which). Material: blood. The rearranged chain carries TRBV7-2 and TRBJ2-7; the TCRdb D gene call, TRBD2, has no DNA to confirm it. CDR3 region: CASSLWEGPAYEQYF.